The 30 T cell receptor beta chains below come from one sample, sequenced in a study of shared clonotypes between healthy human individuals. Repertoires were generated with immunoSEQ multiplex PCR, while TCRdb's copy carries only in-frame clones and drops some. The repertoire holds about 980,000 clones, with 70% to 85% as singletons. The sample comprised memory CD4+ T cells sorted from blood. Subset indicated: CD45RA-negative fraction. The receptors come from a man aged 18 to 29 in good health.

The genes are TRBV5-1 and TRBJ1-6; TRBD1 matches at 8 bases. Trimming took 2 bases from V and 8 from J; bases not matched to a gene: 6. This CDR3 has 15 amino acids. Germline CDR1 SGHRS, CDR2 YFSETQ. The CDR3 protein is CASSFGQGVDSPLHF. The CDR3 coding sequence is TGCGCCAGCAGCTTTGGACAGGGAGTCGATTCACCCCTCCACTTT.

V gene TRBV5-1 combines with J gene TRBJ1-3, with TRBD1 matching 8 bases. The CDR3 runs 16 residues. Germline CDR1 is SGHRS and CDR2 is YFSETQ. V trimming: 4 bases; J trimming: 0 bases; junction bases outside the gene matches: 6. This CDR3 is CASSPWDRYSGNTIYF. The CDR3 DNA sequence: TGCGCCAGCAGCCCCTGGGACAGGTACTCTGGAAACACCATATATTTT.

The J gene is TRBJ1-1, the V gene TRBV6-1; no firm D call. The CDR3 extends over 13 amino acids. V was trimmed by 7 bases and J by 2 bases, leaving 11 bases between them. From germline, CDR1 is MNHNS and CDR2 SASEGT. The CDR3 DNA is TGTGCCAGCATTAGGCAGCTAAACACTGAAGCTTTCTTT. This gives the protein CASIRQLNTEAFF.

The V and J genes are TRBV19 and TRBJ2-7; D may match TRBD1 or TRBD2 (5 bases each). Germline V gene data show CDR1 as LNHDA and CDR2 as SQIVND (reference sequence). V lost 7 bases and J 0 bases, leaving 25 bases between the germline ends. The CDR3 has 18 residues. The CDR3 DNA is TGTGCCAGTAAAAAACCGGGACGGAATCGAATTAGCTCCTACGAGCAGTACTTC. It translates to CASKKPGRNRISSYEQYF.

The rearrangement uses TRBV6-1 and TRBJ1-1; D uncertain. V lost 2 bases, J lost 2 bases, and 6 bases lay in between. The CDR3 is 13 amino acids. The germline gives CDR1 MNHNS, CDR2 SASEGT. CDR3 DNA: TGTGCCAGCAGTGAAATAACTAACACTGAAGCTTTCTTT. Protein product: CASSEITNTEAFF.

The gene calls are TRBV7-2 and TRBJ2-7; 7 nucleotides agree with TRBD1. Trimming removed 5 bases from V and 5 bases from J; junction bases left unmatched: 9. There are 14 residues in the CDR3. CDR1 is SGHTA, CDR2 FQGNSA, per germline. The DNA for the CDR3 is TGTGCCAGCAGCCCCGGATCGACAGGGAACGAGCAGTACTTC. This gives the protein CASSPGSTGNEQYF.

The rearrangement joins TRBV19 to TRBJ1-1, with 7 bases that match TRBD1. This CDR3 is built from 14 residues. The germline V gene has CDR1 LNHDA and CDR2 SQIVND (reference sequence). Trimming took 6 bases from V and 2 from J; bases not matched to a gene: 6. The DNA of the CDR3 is TGTGCCAGTAGGGGGACAGCTACTAACACTGAAGCTTTCTTT. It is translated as CASRGTATNTEAFF.

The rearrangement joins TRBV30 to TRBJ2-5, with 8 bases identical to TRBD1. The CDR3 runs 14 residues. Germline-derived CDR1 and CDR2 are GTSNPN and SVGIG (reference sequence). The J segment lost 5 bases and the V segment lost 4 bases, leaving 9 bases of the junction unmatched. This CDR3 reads CAWTRTGYGETQYF. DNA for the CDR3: TGTGCCTGGACCCGGACAGGGTACGGGGAGACCCAGTACTTC.

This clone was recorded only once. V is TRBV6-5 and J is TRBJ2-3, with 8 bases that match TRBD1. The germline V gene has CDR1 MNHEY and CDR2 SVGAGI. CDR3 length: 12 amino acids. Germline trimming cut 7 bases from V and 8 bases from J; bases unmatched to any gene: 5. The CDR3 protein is CASTQQGGTQYF. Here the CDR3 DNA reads TGTGCCAGCACCCAACAGGGGGGTACGCAGTATTTT.

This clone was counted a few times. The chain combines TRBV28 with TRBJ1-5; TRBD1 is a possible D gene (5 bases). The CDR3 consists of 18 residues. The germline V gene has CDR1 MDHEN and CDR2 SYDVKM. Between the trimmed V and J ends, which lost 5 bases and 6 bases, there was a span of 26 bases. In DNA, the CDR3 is TGTGCCAGCAGTCCCCACACGGGGGTATCGGCTCACGCTCAGCCCCAGCATTTT. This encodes CASSPHTGVSAHAQPQHF.

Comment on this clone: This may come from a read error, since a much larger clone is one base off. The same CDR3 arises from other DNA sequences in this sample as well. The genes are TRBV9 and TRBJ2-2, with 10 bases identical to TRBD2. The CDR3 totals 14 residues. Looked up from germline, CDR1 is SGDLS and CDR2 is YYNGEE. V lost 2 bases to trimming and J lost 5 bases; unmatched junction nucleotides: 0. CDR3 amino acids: CASSVTSGTGELFF. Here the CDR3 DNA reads TGTGCCAGCAGCGTGACTAGCGGGACCGGGGAGCTGTTTTTT.

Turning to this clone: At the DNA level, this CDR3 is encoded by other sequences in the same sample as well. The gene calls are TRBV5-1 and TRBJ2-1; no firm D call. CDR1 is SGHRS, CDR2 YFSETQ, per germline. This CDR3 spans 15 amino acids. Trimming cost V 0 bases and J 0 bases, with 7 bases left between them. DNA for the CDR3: TGCGCCAGCAGCTTGGACTTGAGCTCCTACAATGAGCAGTTCTTC. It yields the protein CASSLDLSSYNEQFF.

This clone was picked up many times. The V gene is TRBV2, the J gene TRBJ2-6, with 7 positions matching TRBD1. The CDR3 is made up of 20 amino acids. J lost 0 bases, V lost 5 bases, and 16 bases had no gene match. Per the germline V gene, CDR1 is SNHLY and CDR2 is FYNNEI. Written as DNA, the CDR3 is TGTGCCAGCAGTTCGACAGGGCTCGATAAACAAAGCTCTGGGGCCAACGTCCTGACTTTC. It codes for CASSSTGLDKQSSGANVLTF.

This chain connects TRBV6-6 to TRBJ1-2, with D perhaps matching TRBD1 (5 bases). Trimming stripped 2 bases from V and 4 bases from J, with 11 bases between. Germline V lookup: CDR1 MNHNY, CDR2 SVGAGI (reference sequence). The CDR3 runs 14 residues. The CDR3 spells CASSYGAATYGYTF. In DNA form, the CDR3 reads TGTGCCAGCAGTTACGGGGCAGCTACCTATGGCTACACCTTC.

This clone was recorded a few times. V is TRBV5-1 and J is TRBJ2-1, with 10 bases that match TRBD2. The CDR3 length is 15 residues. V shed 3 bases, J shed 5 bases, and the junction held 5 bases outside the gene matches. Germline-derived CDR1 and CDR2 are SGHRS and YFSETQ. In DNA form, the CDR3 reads TGCGCCAGCAGCTCACTAGCGGGATTTAACAATGAGCAGTTCTTC. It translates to CASSSLAGFNNEQFF.

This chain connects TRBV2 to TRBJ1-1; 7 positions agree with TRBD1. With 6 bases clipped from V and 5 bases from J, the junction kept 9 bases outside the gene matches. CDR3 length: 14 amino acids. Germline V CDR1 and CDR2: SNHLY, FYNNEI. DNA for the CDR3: TGTGCCAGCAGGAACAGGGGTGGTAGGACTGAAGCTTTCTTT. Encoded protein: CASRNRGGRTEAFF.

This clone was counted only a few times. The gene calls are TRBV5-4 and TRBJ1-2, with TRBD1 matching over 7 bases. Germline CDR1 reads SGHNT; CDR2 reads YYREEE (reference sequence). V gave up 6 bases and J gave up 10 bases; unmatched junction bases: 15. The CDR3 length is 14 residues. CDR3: CASTLVQGGSNYTF. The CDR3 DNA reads TGTGCCAGCACCCTGGTCCAGGGGGGATCAAACTACACCTTC.

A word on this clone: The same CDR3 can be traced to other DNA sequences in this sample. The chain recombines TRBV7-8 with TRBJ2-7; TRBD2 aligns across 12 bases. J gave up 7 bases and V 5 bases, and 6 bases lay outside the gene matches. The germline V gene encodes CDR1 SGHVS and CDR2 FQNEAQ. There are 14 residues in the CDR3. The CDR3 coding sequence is TGTGCCAGCAGCCTGACTAGCGGGAGTAGGGAGCAGTACTTC. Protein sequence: CASSLTSGSREQYF.

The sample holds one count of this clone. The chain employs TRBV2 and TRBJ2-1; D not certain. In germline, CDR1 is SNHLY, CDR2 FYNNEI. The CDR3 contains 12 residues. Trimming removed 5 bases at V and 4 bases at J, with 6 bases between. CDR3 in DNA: TGTGCCAGCAGTTTCGGATACAATGAGCAGTTCTTC. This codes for CASSFGYNEQFF. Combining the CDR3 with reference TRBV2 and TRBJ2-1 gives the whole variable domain EPEVTQTPSHQVTQMGQEVILRCVPISNHLYFYWYRQILGQKVEFLVSFYNNEISEKSEIFDDQFSVERPDGSNFTLKIRSTKLEDSAMYFCASSFGYNEQFFGPGTRLTVL.

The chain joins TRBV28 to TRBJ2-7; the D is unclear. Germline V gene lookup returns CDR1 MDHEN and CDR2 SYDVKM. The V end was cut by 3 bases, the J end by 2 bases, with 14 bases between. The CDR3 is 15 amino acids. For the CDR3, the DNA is TGTGCCAGCAGTTTCTACCCGGACGGCCCCTACGAGCAGTACTTC. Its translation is CASSFYPDGPYEQYF.

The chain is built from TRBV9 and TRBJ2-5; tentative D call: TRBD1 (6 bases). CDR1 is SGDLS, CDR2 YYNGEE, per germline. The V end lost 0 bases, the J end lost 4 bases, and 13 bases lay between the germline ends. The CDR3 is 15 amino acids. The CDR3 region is CASSVESGGRETQYF. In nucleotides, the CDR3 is TGTGCCAGCAGCGTAGAATCTGGGGGCCGAGAGACCCAGTACTTC.

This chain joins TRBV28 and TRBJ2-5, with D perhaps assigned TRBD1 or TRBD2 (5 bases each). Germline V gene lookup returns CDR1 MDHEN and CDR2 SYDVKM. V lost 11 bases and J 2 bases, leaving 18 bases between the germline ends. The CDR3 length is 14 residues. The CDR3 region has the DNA TGTGCCTCCAAATCGGGGACGCTGCAAGAGACCCAGTACTTC. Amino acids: CASKSGTLQETQYF.

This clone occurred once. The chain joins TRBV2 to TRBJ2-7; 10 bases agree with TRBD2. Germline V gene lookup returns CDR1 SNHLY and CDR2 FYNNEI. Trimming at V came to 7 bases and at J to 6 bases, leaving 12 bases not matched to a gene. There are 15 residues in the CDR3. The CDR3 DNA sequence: TGTGCCAGCACTCTGAGCATAGTAGCGGGAGGCGAGCAGTACTTC. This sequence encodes CASTLSIVAGGEQYF.

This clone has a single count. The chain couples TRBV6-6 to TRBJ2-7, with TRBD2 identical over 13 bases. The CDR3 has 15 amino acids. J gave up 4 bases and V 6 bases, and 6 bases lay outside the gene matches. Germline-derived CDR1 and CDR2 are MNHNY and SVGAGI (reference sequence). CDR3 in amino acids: CASRAGTSGTYEQYF. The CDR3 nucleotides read TGTGCCAGCAGGGCCGGGACTAGCGGGACGTACGAGCAGTACTTC.

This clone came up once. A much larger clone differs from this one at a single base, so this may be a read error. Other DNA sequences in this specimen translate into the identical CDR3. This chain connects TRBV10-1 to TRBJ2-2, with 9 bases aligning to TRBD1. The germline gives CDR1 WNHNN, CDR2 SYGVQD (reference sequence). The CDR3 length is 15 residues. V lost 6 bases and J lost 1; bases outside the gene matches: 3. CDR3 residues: CASSPGQGNTGELFF. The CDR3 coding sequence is TGCGCCAGCAGCCCGGGACAGGGGAACACCGGGGAGCTGTTTTTT.

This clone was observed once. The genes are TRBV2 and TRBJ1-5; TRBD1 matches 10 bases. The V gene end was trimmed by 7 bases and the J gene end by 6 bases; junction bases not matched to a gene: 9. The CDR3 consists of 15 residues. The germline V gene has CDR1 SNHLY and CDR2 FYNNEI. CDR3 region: CASNRQGADSQPQHF. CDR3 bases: TGTGCCAGCAACAGACAGGGGGCGGATAGTCAGCCCCAGCATTTT.

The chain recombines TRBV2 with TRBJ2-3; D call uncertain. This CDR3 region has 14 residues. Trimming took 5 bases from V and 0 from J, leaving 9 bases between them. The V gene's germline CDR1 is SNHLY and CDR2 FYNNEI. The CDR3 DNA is TGTGCCAGCAGTCCGTCGCGGAGCACAGATACGCAGTATTTT. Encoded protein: CASSPSRSTDTQYF.

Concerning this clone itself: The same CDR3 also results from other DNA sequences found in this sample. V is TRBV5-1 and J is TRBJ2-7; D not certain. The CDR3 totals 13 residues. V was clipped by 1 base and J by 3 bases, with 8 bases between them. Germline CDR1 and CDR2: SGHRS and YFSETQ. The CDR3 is CASSLSQYYEQYF. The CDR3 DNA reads TGCGCCAGCAGCTTGTCCCAGTACTACGAGCAGTACTTC.

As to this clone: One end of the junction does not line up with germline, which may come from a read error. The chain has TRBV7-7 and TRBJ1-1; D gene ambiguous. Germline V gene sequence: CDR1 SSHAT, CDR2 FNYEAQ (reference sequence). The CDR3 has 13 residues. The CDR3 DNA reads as TGTGCTAGCAGCTTAAACGAGAACACTGAAGCTTTCTTT. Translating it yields CASSLNENTEAFF.

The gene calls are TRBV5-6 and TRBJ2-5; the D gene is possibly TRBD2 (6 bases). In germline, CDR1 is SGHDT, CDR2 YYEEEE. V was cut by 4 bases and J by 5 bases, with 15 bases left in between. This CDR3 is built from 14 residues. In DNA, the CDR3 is TGTGCCAGCAGCCCTGTGGGGGGAGAGGAGACCCAGTACTTC. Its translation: CASSPVGGEETQYF.